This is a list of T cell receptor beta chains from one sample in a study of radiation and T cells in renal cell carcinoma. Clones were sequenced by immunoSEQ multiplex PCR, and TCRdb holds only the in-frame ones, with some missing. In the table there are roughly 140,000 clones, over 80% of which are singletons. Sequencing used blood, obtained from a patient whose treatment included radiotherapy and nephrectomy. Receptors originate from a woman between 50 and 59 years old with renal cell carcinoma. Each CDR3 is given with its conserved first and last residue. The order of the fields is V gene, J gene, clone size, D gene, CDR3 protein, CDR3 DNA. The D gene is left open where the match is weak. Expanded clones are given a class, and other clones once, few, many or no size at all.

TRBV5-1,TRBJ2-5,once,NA,CASSLGGVNQETQYF,TGCGCCAGCAGCTTAGGGGGGGTGAACCAAGAGACCCAGTACTTC
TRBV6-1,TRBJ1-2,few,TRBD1,CASSSGTGGVYGYTF,TGTGCCAGCAGTTCCGGGACAGGGGGCGTCTATGGCTACACCTTC
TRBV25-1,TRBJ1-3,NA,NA,CASSESVGLRNTIYF,TGTGCCAGCAGTGAATCCGTAGGTCTAAGGAACACCATATATTTT
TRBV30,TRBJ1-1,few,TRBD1,CAWSTVDRISANTEAFF,TGTGCCTGGAGTACTGTGGACAGGATCTCAGCGAACACTGAAGCTTTCTTT
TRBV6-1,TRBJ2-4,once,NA,CASRAADYKNIQYF,TGTGCCAGCCGGGCGGCGGACTACAAAAACATTCAGTACTTC
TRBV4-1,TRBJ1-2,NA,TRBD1,CASSQDLTRGRPSYGYTF,TGCGCCAGCAGCCAAGATCTTACCAGGGGGCGGCCGTCTTATGGCTACACCTTC
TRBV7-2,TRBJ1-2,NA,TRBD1,CASRGDRDLYGYTF,TGTGCCAGCAGAGGGGACAGAGATCTCTATGGCTACACCTTC
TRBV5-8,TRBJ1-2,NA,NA,CASSLSVMGLYGYTF,TGTGCCAGCAGCTTGTCAGTCATGGGACTCTATGGCTACACCTTC
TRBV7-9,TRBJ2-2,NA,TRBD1,CASSLRDRPTGELFF,TGTGCCAGCAGCCTCCGGGACAGGCCGACCGGGGAGCTGTTTTTT
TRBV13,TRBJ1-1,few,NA,CASSFGTSMNTEAFF,TGTGCCAGCAGCTTCGGGACGAGCATGAACACTGAAGCTTTCTTT
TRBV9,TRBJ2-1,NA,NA,CASSVAGAHNEQFF,TGTGCCAGCAGCGTGGCGGGGGCCCACAATGAGCAGTTCTTC
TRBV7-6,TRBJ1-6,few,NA,CASSFKQGWESPLHF,TGTGCCAGCAGCTTTAAACAGGGTTGGGAATCACCCCTCCACTTT
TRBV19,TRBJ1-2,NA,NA,CASSRQGYDYGYTF,TGTGCCAGTAGTCGGCAGGGGTATGACTATGGCTACACCTTC
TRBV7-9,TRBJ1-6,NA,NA,CASYGDDNSPLHF,TGTGCCAGCTACGGGGACGACAATTCACCCCTCCACTTT
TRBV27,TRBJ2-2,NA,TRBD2,CASSLGRAGELFF,TGTGCCAGCAGTTTGGGGAGGGCCGGGGAGCTGTTTTTT
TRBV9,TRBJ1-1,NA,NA,CASSVSEGTEAFF,TGTGCCAGCAGCGTTTCAGAGGGTACTGAAGCTTTCTTT
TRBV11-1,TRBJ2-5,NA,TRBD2,CASSLARGDRGTQYF,TGTGCCAGCAGCTTAGCGCGGGGGGATCGGGGGACCCAGTACTTC
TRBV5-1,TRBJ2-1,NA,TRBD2,CASSLGASGGYNEQFF,TGCGCCAGCAGCTTGGGGGCTAGCGGGGGCTACAATGAGCAGTTCTTC
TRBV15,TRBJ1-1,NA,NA,CATSRPDATEAFF,TGTGCCACCAGCAGACCGGACGCTACTGAAGCTTTCTTT
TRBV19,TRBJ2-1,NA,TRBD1,CASSDLKPTGGAYYNEQFF,TGTGCCAGTAGCGATCTAAAACCTACAGGGGGCGCCTACTACAATGAGCAGTTCTTC
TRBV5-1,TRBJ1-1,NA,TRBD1,CASSHTQGDTEAFF,TGCGCCAGCAGCCATACACAGGGGGACACTGAAGCTTTCTTT
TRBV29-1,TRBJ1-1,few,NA,CSANVATEAFF,TGCAGCGCCAACGTTGCAACTGAAGCTTTCTTT
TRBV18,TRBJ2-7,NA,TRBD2,CASSPQLAVGLNF,TGTGCCAGCTCACCACAGCTAGCGGTGGGGCTAAACTTC
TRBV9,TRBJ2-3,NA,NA,CASSVEQGFTDTQYF,TGTGCCAGCAGCGTAGAACAGGGATTCACAGATACGCAGTATTTT
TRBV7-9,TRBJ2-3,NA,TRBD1,CASSPRTGTTDTQYF,TGTGCCAGCAGCCCTCGGACAGGGACCACAGATACGCAGTATTTT
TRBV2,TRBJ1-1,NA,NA,CASSFTGVGEAFF,TGTGCCAGCAGTTTTACCGGAGTGGGTGAAGCTTTCTTT
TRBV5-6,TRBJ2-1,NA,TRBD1,CASSFRTGGYNEQFF,TGTGCCAGCAGCTTTAGGACAGGGGGCTACAATGAGCAGTTCTTC
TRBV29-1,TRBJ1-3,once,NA,CSVLAPQNTIYF,TGCAGCGTTCTCGCTCCCCAAAACACCATATATTTT
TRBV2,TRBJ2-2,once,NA,CASSLGGTANTGELFF,TGTGCCAGCAGCCTTGGAGGGACAGCGAACACCGGGGAGCTGTTTTTT
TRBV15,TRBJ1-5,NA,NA,CATRDRPKEPQHF,TGTGCCACCAGGGACAGACCCAAGGAGCCCCAGCATTTT
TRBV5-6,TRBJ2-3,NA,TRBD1,CASSYLQGATDTQYF,TGTGCCAGCAGTTATCTTCAGGGGGCTACAGATACGCAGTATTTT
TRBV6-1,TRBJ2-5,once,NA,CASSDWLKETQYF,TGTGCCAGCAGTGATTGGCTGAAGGAGACCCAGTACTTC
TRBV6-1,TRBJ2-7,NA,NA,CASSITGFEQYF,TGTGCCAGCAGTATAACAGGGTTTGAGCAGTACTTC
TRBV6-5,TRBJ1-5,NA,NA,CASSSGGASGNQPQHF,TGTGCCAGCAGTTCGGGTGGGGCAAGTGGCAATCAGCCCCAGCATTTT
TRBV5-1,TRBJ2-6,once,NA,CASSLEGSSGANVLTF,TGCGCCAGCAGCTTGGAAGGGAGCTCTGGGGCCAACGTCCTGACTTTC
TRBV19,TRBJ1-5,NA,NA,CASSIEGGNGNQPQHF,TGTGCCAGTAGTATAGAGGGGGGAAACGGCAATCAGCCCCAGCATTTT
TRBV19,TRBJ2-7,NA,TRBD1,CASGEPGQAPYEQYF,TGTGCCAGTGGGGAACCGGGACAGGCCCCCTACGAGCAGTACTTC
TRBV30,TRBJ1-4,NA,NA,CAWSVTDWEKLFF,TGTGCCTGGAGTGTGACCGACTGGGAAAAACTGTTTTTT
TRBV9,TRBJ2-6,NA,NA,CASSGLGGNVLTF,TGTGCCAGCAGTGGTTTGGGAGGCAACGTCCTGACTTTC
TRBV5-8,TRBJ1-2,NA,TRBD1,CASSLGGTTGVRGYTF,TGTGCCAGCAGCTTGGGAGGGACGACAGGGGTACGAGGCTACACCTTC
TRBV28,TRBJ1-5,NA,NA,CASSFNGVSGQPQHF,TGTGCCAGCAGTTTCAACGGGGTTTCGGGGCAGCCCCAGCATTTT
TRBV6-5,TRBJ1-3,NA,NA,CASSPTLTGNTIYF,TGTGCCAGCAGTCCGACCCTGACTGGAAACACCATATATTTT
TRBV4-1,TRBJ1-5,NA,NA,CASSQAVDQPQHF,TGCGCCAGCAGCCAAGCAGTAGATCAGCCCCAGCATTTT
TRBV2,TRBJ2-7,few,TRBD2,CASTRAGGPYEQYF,TGTGCCAGCACCCGAGCGGGGGGACCCTACGAGCAGTACTTC
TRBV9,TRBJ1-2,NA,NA,CASTTGTLYGYTF,TGTGCCAGCACCACAGGGACCCTCTATGGCTACACCTTC
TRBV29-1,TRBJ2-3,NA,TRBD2,CSVIVASGGSSTDTQYF,TGCAGCGTCATAGTCGCTAGCGGGGGTAGTAGCACAGATACGCAGTATTTT
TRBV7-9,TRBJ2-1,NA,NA,CASSPLAGVDNEQFF,TGTGCCAGCAGCCCACTAGCCGGCGTCGACAATGAGCAGTTCTTC
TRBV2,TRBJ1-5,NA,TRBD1,CASSMGGQSNQPQHF,TGTGCCAGCAGTATGGGGGGACAGTCCAATCAGCCCCAGCATTTT
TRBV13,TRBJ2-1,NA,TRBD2,CASSLGGGGSSYNEQFF,TGTGCCAGCAGCTTAGGAGGCGGGGGTAGCTCCTACAATGAGCAGTTCTTC
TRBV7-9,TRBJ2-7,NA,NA,CASSRPGRHEQYF,TGTGCCAGCAGCCGCCCCGGTCGACACGAGCAGTACTTC
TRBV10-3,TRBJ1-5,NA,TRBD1,CAISETGNQPQHF,TGTGCCATCAGCGAGACAGGGAATCAGCCCCAGCATTTT
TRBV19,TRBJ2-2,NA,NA,CASSISRNTGELFF,TGTGCCAGTAGTATAAGCAGAAACACCGGGGAGCTGTTTTTT
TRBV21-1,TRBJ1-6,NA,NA,CASSPHPPRQGNPTPLYNSPLHF,TGTGCCAGCAGCCCCCACCCGCCGCGACAGGGGAATCCCACCCCGTTATATAATTCACCCCTCCACTTT